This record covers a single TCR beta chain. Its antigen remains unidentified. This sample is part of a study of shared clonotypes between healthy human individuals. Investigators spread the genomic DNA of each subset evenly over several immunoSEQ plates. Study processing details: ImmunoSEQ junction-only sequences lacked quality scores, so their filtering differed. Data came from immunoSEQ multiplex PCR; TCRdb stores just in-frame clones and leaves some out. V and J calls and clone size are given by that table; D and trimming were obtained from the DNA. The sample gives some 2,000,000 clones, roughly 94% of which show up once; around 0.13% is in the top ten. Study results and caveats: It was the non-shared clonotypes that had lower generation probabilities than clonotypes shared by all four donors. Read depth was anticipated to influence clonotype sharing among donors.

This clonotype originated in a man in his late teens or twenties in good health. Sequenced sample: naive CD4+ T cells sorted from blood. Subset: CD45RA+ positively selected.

This CDR3 is CASSVFGTGEQFF. The CDR3 DNA sequence: TGTGCCAGCAGTGTTTTCGGGACGGGTGAGCAGTTCTTC. The chain recombines TRBV6-1 with TRBJ2-1; D is tentatively TRBD1 or TRBD2 (5 bases each). The germline V and J ends were trimmed by 4 bases and 9 bases, with 13 bases remaining between them. The CDR3 totals 13 residues. In germline, CDR1 is MNHNS, CDR2 SASEGT.